The TCR beta chain described here comes from a study of lymphopenia after photon versus proton radiotherapy. The CDR3 has 11 residues. The germline CDR1 and CDR2 sequences are ENHRY and SYGVKD. V was shortened by 2 bases and J by 10 bases, with 8 bases between the two germline ends. The data were produced by immunoSEQ multiplex PCR, yet TCRdb's version contains in-frame clones alone and is incomplete. The table shows 150,000 to 200,000 clones, with about 88% occurring only once. Study-wide findings and caveats: Relative stability marked proton patients; photon patients lost diversity and naive cells. Survival link was tested only in deceased patients; proton benefit remains a possibility. Post-nadir diversity loss with photons came from oligoclonal expansion, particularly CD8+ Temra cells.

To note about this clone: No antigen is known for it.

Sequenced material: peripheral blood, taken from a patient treated with photon-based radiotherapy. This chain joins TRBV10-3 and TRBJ1-2; D gene ambiguous. The clonotype was recovered from a man in his forties or fifties with gastric cancer. In nucleotides, the CDR3 is TGTGCCATCAGTGAGGGGCAGCTCTACACCTTC. It yields the protein CAISEGQLYTF.